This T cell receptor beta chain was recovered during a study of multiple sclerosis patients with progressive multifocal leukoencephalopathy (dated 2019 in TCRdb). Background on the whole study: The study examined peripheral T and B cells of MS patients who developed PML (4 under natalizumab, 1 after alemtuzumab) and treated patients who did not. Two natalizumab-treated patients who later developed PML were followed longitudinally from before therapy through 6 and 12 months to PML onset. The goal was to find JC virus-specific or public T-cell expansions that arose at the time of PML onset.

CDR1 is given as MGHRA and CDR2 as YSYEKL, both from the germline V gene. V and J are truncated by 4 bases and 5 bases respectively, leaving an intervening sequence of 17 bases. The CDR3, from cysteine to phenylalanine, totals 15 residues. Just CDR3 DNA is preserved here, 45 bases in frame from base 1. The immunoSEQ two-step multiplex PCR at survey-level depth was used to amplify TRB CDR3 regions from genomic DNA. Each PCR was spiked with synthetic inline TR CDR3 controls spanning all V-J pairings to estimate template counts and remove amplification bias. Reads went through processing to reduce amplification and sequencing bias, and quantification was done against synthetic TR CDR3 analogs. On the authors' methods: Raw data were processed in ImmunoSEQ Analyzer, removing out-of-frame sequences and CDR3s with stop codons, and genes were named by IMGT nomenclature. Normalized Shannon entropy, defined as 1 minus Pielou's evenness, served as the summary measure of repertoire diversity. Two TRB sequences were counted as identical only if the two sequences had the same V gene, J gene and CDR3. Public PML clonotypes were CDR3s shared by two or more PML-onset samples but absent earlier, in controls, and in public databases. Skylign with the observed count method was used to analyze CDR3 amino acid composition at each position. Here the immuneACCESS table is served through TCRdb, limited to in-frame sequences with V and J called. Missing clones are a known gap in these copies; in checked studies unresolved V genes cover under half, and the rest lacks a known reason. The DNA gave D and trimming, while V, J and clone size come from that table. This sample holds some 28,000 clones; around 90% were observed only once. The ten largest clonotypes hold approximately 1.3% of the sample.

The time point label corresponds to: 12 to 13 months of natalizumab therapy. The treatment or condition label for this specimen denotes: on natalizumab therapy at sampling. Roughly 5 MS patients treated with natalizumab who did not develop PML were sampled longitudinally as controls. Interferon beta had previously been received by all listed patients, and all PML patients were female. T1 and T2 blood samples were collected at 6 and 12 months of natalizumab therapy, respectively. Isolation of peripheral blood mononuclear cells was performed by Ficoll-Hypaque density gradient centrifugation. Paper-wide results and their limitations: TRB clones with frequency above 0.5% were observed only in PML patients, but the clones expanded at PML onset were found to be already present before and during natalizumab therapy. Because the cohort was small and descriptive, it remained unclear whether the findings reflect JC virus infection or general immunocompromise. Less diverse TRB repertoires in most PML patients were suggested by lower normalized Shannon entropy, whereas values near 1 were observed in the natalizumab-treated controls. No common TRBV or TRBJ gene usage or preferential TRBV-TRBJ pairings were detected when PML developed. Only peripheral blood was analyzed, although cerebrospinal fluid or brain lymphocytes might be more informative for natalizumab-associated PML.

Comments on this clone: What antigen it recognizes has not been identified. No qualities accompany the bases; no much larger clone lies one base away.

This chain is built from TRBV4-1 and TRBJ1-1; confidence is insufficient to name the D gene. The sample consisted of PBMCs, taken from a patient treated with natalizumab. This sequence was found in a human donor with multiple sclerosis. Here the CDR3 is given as CASSREGTPETEAFF. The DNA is TGCGCCAGCAGCCGAGAGGGTACCCCAGAGACTGAAGCTTTCTTT.